This T cell receptor beta chain was profiled in a study of cytomegalovirus exposure and HLA in healthy donors. Whole-study results and caveats: Sequences of the TCR beta chain were said to predict the HLA-A and HLA-B alleles of most subjects accurately.

A remark on this clone: The antigen is unknown.

CDR1 and CDR2 from the germline V gene are SGHVS and FQNEAQ. The length of the CDR3 is 11 residues. V dropped 5 bases and J dropped 10 bases, with 9 bases sitting between them. PCR employed 60 Vbeta and 13 Jbeta primers. Sequenced by immunoSEQ multiplex PCR; TCRdb stores in-frame clones only, minus some. Among around 100,000 clones listed, more than 65% were seen once. The material sequenced was PBMCs. V usage is TRBV7-8 and J usage is TRBJ1-5; the D is unclear. The TCR originated in a woman in her twenties or thirties in good health and CMV-seronegative. This CDR3 reads CASSIEGPQHF. The CDR3 DNA follows: TGTGCCAGCAGCATTGAGGGACCCCAGCATTTT.